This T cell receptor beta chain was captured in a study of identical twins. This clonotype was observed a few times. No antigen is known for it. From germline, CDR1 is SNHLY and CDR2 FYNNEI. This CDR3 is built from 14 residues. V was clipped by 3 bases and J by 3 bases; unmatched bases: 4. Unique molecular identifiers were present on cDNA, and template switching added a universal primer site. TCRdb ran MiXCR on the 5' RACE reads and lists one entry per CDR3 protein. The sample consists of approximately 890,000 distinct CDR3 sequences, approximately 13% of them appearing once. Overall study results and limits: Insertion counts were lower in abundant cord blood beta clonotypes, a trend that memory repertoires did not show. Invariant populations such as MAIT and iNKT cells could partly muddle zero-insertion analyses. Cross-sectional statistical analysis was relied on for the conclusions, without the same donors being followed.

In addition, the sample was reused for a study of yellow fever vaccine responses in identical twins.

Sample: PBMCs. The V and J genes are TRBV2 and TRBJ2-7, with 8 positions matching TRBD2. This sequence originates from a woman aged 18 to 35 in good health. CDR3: CASSEGTSGYEQYF. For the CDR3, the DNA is TGTGCCAGCAGTGAGGGGACTAGTGGCTACGAGCAGTACTTC.